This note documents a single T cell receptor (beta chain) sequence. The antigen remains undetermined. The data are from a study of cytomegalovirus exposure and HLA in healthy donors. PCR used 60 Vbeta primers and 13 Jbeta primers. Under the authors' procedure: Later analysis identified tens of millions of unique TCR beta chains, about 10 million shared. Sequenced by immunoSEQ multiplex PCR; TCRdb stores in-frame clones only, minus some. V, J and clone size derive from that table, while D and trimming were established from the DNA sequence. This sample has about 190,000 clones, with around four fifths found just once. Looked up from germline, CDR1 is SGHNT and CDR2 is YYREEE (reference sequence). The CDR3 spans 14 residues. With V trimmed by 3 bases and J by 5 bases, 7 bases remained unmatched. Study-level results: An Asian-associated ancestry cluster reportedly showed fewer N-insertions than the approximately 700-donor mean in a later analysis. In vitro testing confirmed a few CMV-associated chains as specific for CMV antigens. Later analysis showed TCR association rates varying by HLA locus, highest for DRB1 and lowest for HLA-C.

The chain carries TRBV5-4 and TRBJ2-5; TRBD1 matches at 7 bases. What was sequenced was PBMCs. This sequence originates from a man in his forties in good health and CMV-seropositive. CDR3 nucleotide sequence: TGTGCCAGCAGCTCAGGGGGAGATACGGAGACCCAGTACTTC. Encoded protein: CASSSGGDTETQYF.